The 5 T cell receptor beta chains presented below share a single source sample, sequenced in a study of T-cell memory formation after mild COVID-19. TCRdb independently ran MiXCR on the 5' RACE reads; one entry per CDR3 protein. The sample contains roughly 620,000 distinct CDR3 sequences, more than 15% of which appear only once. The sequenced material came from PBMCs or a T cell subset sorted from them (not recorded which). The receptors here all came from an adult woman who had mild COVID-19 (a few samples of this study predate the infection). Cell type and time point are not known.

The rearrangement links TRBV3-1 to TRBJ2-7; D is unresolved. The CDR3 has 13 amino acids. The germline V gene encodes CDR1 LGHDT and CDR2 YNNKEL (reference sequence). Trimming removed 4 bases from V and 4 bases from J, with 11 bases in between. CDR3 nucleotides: TGTGCCAGCAGCCCCCCGAATGTTTACGAGCAGTACTTC. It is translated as CASSPPNVYEQYF.

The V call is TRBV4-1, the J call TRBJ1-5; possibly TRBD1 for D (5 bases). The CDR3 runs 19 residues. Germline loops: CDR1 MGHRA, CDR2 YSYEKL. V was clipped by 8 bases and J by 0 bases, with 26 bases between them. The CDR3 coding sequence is TGCGCCAGCTCAGCTCTCGGGGGACCGGGATTTTATAGCAATCAGCCCCAGCATTTT. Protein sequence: CASSALGGPGFYSNQPQHF.

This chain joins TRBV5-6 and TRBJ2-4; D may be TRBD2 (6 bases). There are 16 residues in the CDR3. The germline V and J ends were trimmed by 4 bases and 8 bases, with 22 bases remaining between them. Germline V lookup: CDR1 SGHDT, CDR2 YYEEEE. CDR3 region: CASSRRPREPIHIQYF. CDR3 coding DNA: TGTGCCAGCAGCCGGAGACCTCGGGAGCCGATACACATTCAGTACTTC.

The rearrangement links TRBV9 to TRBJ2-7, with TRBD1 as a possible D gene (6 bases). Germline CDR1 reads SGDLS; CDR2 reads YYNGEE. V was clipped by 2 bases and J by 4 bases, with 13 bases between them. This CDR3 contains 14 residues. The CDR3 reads CASSVDQGRYEQYF. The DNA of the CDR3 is TGTGCCAGCAGCGTGGACCAGGGGCGTTACGAGCAGTACTTC.

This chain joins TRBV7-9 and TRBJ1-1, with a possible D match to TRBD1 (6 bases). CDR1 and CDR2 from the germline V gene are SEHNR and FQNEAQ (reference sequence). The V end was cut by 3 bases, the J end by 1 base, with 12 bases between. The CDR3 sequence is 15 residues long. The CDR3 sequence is CASSFETGSNTEAFF. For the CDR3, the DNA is TGTGCCAGCAGCTTCGAGACAGGCTCGAACACTGAAGCTTTCTTT.